Listed below are T cell receptor beta chains from one sample, sequenced in a study of shared clonotypes between healthy human individuals. Sequencing was performed with immunoSEQ multiplex PCR; in TCRdb, only in-frame clones are kept and a portion is missing. The table shows under 1,100,000 clones, with approximately 80% occurring only once. The sequenced sample was memory CD4+ T cells from PBMCs. The receptors shown here come from a man in his late teens or twenties in good health. Some clones in this sample may be carry-over from other donors' samples. Both conserved end residues are part of each CDR3. A D gene is named only where the DNA matches it firmly. Expanded clones are given a class, and other clones once, few, many or no size at all.

V: TRBV6-5; size: .; D: TRBD1; J: TRBJ1-4; DNA: TGTGCCAGCAGTTACTCGACAGGGGGGGGCGAAAAACTGTTTTTT; CDR3: CASSYSTGGGEKLFF
V: TRBV25-1; size: .; D: TRBD1; J: TRBJ2-7; DNA: TGTGCCAGCAGTGGTGGACAGGGCAACTACGAGCAGTACTTC; CDR3: CASSGGQGNYEQYF
V: TRBV2; size: .; D: .; J: TRBJ2-3; DNA: TGTGCCAGCAGTGAGTCCCCCTATACGCAGTATTTT; CDR3: CASSESPYTQYF
V: TRBV7-8; size: many; D: .; J: TRBJ1-1; DNA: TGTGCCAGCAGTTTAACCATGAACACTGAAGCTTTCTTT; CDR3: CASSLTMNTEAFF
V: TRBV28; size: .; D: TRBD1; J: TRBJ1-1; DNA: TGTGCCAGCAGTTTTGGGTTAGGGGGCGCTATTAAAACTTTCTTT; CDR3: CASSFGLGGAIKTFF
V: TRBV7-2; size: .; D: .; J: TRBJ1-1; DNA: TGTGCCAGCAGCTCCACTCAGGGGAGGGCTGAAGCTTTCTTT; CDR3: CASSSTQGRAEAFF
V: TRBV19; size: .; D: TRBD1; J: TRBJ1-1; DNA: TGTGCCAGTAGTACAAAAACAGGGGTCACTGAAGCTTTCTTT; CDR3: CASSTKTGVTEAFF
V: TRBV2; size: .; D: .; J: TRBJ2-7; DNA: TGTGCCAGCATCCCTGGGCAGGGGCGGTACGAGCAGTACTTC; CDR3: CASIPGQGRYEQYF
V: TRBV2; size: .; D: TRBD2; J: TRBJ2-1; DNA: TGTGCCAGCACGGGTACCTTGGGAGGGGTTCGTGAGCAGTTCTTC; CDR3: CASTGTLGGVREQFF
V: TRBV30; size: .; D: .; J: TRBJ2-5; DNA: TGTGCCTGGAACCGGGACTCAAATACAGAGACCCAGTACTTC; CDR3: CAWNRDSNTETQYF
V: TRBV19; size: .; D: TRBD2; J: TRBJ2-6; DNA: TGTGCCAGTAGCCAAGGTAGCGGGATCGCTGGGGCCAACGTCCTGACTTTC; CDR3: CASSQGSGIAGANVLTF
V: TRBV25-1; size: .; D: .; J: TRBJ1-3; DNA: TGTGCCAGCAGTGATACAGGATCTCTGGGGGACACCATATATTTT; CDR3: CASSDTGSLGDTIYF
V: TRBV9; size: .; D: .; J: TRBJ2-2; DNA: TGTGCCAGCAGCGGCCCCCTAGTCACCTCCGGGGAGCTGTTTTTT; CDR3: CASSGPLVTSGELFF
V: TRBV27; size: .; D: .; J: TRBJ2-6; DNA: TGTGCCAGCAGTAGGCCTTTCTCTGGGGCCAACGTCCTGACTTTC; CDR3: CASSRPFSGANVLTF
V: TRBV6-6; size: once; D: .; J: TRBJ1-2; DNA: TGTGCCAGCGCCCCGGGACGGAACTATGGCTACACCTTC; CDR3: CASAPGRNYGYTF
V: TRBV11-2; size: once; D: TRBD1; J: TRBJ2-6; DNA: TGTGCCAGCAGCATCAGGACAGGACAAAACTCTGGGGCCAACGTCCTGACTTTC; CDR3: CASSIRTGQNSGANVLTF
V: TRBV6-4; size: .; D: .; J: TRBJ2-4; DNA: TGTGCCAGCAGTGACTCGGCGGGAAACATTCAGTACTTC; CDR3: CASSDSAGNIQYF
V: TRBV9; size: .; D: TRBD2; J: TRBJ2-1; DNA: TGTGCCAGCAGCATAACCGGGACTAGCGGGAGGGCAGGTGAGCAGTTCTTC; CDR3: CASSITGTSGRAGEQFF
V: TRBV12-5; size: .; D: TRBD1; J: TRBJ2-1; DNA: TGTGCTAGTGGTTTGTACAGGGGAACCTACAATGAGCAGTTCTTC; CDR3: CASGLYRGTYNEQFF
V: TRBV19; size: .; D: .; J: TRBJ2-7; DNA: TGTGCCAGTAGTATAGGGGCGGGGGCGGCCTCCTACGAGCAGTACTTC; CDR3: CASSIGAGAASYEQYF
V: TRBV2; size: .; D: .; J: TRBJ2-7; DNA: TGTGCCAGCAGTGTCGTAGCCGAGCAGTACTTC; CDR3: CASSVVAEQYF
V: TRBV4-1; size: .; D: .; J: TRBJ2-3; DNA: TGCGCCAGCAGCCGGTGGGAGTCTGTAGATACGCAGTATTTT; CDR3: CASSRWESVDTQYF
V: TRBV5-1; size: few; D: .; J: TRBJ2-7; DNA: TGCGCCAGCAGCTTGGGTCCCGCAGGGGCGAAATACGAGCAGTACTTC; CDR3: CASSLGPAGAKYEQYF
V: TRBV28; size: .; D: .; J: TRBJ2-7; DNA: TGTGCCACCCTGAACCCGCAAACGTACGAGCAGTACTTC; CDR3: CATLNPQTYEQYF